This T cell receptor beta chain was captured in a study of control samples from healthy donors and cancer patients (dated by TCRdb to the early 2020s). A note on this clone: There is no known antigen for this receptor. No quality values exist for individual bases; no much larger clone is one base distant.

The CDR1 and CDR2 encoded by the germline V gene are SGHAT and FQNNGV. Its CDR3 holds 15 amino acids, cysteine through phenylalanine. Here the CDR3 DNA is all that survives: 45 bases in frame from base 1. Here V drops 4 bases and J drops 10 bases, and the junction holds 13 bases not matched to any gene. The library was obtained by the immunoSEQ multiplex PCR assay. Entries here come from immuneACCESS through TCRdb and include only in-frame sequences with V and J called. Some clones fail to appear in such tables; in the studies checked, an unresolved V gene covers under half of the shortfall, and the cause of the remainder is unknown. A total of around 120,000 clones appear in this sample, about 95% of them only once. 3.6% of the sample goes to the ten largest clones.

The receptor chain draws on TRBV11-2 and TRBJ2-1, with 7 bases in between that match TRBD2. The sequenced sample was blood. This clonotype originated in a man younger than 45 in good health. In nucleotides, the sequence is TGTGCCAGCAGCTCCCAAGTCCGGGGAGGGTGGGAGCAGTTCTTC. Protein translation: CASSSQVRGGWEQFF. Joined to the reference TRBV11-2 and TRBJ2-1 proteins, this CDR3 gives the full variable domain: EAGVAQSPRYKIIEKRQSVAFWCNPISGHATLYWYQQILGQGPKLLIQFQNNGVVDDSQLPKDRFSAERLKGVDSTLKIQPAKLEDSAVYLCASSSQVRGGWEQFFGPGTRLTVL.